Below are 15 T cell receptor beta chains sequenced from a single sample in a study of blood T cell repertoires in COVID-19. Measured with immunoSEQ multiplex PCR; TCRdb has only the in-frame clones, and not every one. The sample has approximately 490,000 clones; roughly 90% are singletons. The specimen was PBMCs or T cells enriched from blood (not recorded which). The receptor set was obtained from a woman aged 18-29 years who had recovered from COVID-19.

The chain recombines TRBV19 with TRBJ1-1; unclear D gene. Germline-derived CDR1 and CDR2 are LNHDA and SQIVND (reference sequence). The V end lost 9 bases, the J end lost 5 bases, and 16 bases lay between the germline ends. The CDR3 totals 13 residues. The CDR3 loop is CASTGGSWTEAFF. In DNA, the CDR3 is TGTGCCAGCACGGGAGGTTCCTGGACTGAAGCTTTCTTT. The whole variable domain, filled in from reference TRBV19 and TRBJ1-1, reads DGGITQSPKYLFRKEGQNVTLSCEQNLNHDAMYWYRQDPGQGLRLIYYSQIVNDFQKGDIAEGYSVSREKKESFPLTVTSAQKNPTAFYLCASTGGSWTEAFFGQGTRLTVV.

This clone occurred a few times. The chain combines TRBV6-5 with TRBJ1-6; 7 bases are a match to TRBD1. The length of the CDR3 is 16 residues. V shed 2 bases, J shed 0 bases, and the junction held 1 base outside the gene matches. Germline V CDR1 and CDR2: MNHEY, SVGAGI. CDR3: CASSYGDSSYNSPLHF. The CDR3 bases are TGTGCCAGCAGTTACGGGGACAGCTCCTATAATTCACCCCTCCACTTT.

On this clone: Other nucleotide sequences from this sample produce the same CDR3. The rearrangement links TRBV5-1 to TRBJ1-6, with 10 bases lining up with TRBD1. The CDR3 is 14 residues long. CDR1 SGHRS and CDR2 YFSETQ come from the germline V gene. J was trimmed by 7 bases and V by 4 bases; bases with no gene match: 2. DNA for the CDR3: TGCGCCAGCAGCCAGGGACAGGGGAATTCACCCCTCCACTTT. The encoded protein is CASSQGQGNSPLHF.

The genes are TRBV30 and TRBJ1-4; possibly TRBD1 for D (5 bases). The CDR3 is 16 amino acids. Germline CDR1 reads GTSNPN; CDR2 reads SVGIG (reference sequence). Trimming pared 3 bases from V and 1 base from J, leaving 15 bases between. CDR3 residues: CAWRERGLVTNEKLFF. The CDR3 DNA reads TGTGCCTGGAGAGAAAGGGGACTCGTAACTAATGAAAAACTGTTTTTT. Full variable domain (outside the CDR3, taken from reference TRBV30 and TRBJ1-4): SQTIHQWPATLVQPVGSPLSLECTVEGTSNPNLYWYRQAAGRGLQLLFYSVGIGQISSEVPQNLSASRPQDRQFILSSKKLLLSDSGFYLCAWRERGLVTNEKLFFGSGTQLSVL.

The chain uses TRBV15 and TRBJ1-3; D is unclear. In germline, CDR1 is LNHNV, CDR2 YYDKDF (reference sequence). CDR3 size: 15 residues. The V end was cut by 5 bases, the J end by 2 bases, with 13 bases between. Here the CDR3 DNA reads TGTGCCACCAGCTTGCGGGGTACGGCTGGAAACACCATATATTTT. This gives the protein CATSLRGTAGNTIYF. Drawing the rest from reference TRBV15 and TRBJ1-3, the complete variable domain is DAMVIQNPRYQVTQFGKPVTLSCSQTLNHNVMYWYQQKSSQAPKLLFHYYDKDFNNEADTPDNFQSRRPNTSFCFLDIRSPGLGDTAMYLCATSLRGTAGNTIYFGEGSWLTVV.

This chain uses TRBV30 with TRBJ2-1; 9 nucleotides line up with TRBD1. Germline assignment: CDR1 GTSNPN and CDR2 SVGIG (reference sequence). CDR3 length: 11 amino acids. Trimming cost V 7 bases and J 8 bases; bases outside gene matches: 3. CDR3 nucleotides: TGTGCCTCGACAGGGGGGTATGAGCAGTTCTTC. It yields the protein CASTGGYEQFF.

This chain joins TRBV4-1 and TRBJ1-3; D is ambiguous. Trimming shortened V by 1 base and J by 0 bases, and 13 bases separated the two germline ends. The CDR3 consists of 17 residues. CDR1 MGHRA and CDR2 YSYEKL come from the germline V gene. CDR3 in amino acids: CASSQVGGSHSGNTIYF. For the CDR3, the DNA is TGCGCCAGCAGCCAAGTAGGTGGGAGCCACTCTGGAAACACCATATATTTT.

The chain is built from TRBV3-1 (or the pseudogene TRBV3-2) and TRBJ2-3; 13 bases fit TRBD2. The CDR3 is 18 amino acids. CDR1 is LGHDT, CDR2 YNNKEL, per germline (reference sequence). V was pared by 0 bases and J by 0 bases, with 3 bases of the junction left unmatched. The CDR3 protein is CASSQERLAGGSTDTQYF. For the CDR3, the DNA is TGTGCCAGCAGCCAAGAGCGACTAGCGGGGGGTAGCACAGATACGCAGTATTTT.

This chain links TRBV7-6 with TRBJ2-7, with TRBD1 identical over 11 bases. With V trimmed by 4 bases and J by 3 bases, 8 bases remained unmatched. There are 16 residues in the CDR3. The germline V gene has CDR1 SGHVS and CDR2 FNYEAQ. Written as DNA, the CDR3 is TGTGCCAGCAGCTCCGGACAGGGGGCGGGGGGCTACGAGCAGTACTTC. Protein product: CASSSGQGAGGYEQYF.

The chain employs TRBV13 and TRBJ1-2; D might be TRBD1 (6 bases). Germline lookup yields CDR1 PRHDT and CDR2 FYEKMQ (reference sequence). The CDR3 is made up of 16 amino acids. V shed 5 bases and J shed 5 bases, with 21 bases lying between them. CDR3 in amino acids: CASSPTSPATGYGYTF. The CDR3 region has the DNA TGTGCCAGCAGCCCCACTTCCCCCGCGACAGGATATGGCTACACCTTC.

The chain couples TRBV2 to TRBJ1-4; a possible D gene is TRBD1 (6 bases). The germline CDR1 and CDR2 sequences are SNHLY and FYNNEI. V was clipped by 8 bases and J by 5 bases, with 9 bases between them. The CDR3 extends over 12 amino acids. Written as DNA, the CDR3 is TGTGCCAGCGGGCAGGGGAATGAAAAACTGTTTTTT. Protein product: CASGQGNEKLFF.

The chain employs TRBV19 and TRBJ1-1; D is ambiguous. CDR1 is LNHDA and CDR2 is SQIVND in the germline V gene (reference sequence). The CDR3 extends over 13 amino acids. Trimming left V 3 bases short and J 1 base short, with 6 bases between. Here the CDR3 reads CASSINTNTEAFF. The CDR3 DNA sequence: TGTGCCAGTAGTATTAACACGAACACTGAAGCTTTCTTT.

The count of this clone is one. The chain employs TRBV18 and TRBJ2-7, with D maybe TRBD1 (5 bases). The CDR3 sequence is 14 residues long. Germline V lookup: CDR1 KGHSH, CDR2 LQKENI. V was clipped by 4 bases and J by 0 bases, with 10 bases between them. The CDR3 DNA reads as TGTGCCAGCTCACGACAGTCCCTCTCCTACGAGCAGTACTTC. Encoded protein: CASSRQSLSYEQYF.

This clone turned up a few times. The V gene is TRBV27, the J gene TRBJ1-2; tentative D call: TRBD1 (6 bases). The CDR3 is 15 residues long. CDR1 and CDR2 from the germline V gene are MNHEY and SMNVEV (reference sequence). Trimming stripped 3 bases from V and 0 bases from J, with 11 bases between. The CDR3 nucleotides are TGTGCCAGCAGTTTCGGAACAGGGTCTAACTATGGCTACACCTTC. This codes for CASSFGTGSNYGYTF.

CDR3 residues: CASSTGVVGGTDTQYF. The CDR3 nucleotides are TGCGCCAGCAGCACGGGGGTCGTTGGTGGCACAGATACGCAGTATTTT. This chain joins TRBV5-1 and TRBJ2-3; weak D call: TRBD2 (6 bases). This CDR3 is built from 16 residues. The germline gives CDR1 SGHRS, CDR2 YFSETQ. Trimming removed 4 bases at V and 1 base at J, with 16 bases between.